The rows below give T cell receptor beta chains drawn from one sample of a study of T cells in Graves' hyperthyroidism and ophthalmopathy. TCRdb recomputed calls from the multiplex PCR reads with MiXCR, one row per CDR3 protein. The sample carries some 600,000 distinct CDR3 sequences, around 13% recorded once. The sequencing sample was made of blood. Receptors originate from a woman in her 30s with Graves' hyperthyroidism that later progressed to Graves' ophthalmopathy. Each CDR3 is given with its conserved first and last residue. A D gene is named only where the DNA matches it firmly. Some rows mark clone size as missing; the rest say once, few, many or name a class of expanded clone.

CDR3 DNA,CDR3 protein,D gene,clone size,J gene,V gene
TGTGCCAGCAGCCCCGGAGCCAAAAACACTCAGTACTTC,CASSPGAKNTQYF,.,.,TRBJ2-4,TRBV7-8
TGTGCCAGCAACAACAGGGAAAAAACAGATACGCAGTATTTT,CASNNREKTDTQYF,.,.,TRBJ2-3,TRBV12-3/TRBV12-4
TGTGCCAGCAGCGTTACTGGACAGGATGGCTACACCTTC,CASSVTGQDGYTF,TRBD1,many,TRBJ1-2,TRBV11-2
TGTGCCAGCAGCCCGGGAGGGGCGGACACCGGGGAGCTGTTTTTT,CASSPGGADTGELFF,TRBD2,many,TRBJ2-2,TRBV7-3
TGTGCCAGCAGCCCTAGGGGAGGGCTGACAACTAATGAAAAACTGTTTTTT,CASSPRGGLTTNEKLFF,.,many,TRBJ1-4,TRBV16
TGTGCCAGCAGTGATTTGCAACAGGGGAATCAGCCCCAGCATTTT,CASSDLQQGNQPQHF,TRBD1,many,TRBJ1-5,TRBV2
TGTGCCAGCATTCCGGGACTAGCGGGAGCCTCCACCGGGGAGCTGTTTTTT,CASIPGLAGASTGELFF,TRBD2,many,TRBJ2-2,TRBV6-1
TGTGCCATCAGCCCGACAGGGGTGGGAACTAATGAAAAACTGTTTTTT,CAISPTGVGTNEKLFF,TRBD1,many,TRBJ1-4,TRBV10-3
TGTGCCAGCAGACCCTGGGACGGAAACAATGAGCAGTTCTTC,CASRPWDGNNEQFF,.,many,TRBJ2-1,TRBV2
TGTGCCAGCAGCTCGGACAGGTACTCTGGAAACACCATATATTTT,CASSSDRYSGNTIYF,TRBD1,many,TRBJ1-3,TRBV12-3/TRBV12-4
TGTGCCACCAGCAGAGGCCTTCCCCGGGGAATCAATCAGCCCCAGCATTTT,CATSRGLPRGINQPQHF,.,many,TRBJ1-5,TRBV15